The present T cell receptor (beta chain) was sequenced within a study of blood T cell repertoires in COVID-19. Trimming at V came to 0 bases and at J to 0 bases, leaving 7 bases not matched to a gene. The CDR3 extends over 18 amino acids. Germline V gene lookup returns CDR1 LGHNA and CDR2 YNFKEQ. Sequenced by immunoSEQ multiplex PCR; TCRdb stores in-frame clones only, minus some. Of about 14,000 clones listed, 87% were seen once; the top ten hold approximately 5.4%. The TCR comes from a human donor in a cohort sampled during active COVID-19. Sequenced material: peripheral blood. J is TRBJ2-4 and V is TRBV4-2; TRBD2 aligns across 8 bases. CDR3 region: CASSQDPAGEIAKNIQYF. The CDR3 region has the DNA TGTGCCAGCAGCCAAGATCCAGCGGGAGAGATAGCCAAAAACATTCAGTACTTC.